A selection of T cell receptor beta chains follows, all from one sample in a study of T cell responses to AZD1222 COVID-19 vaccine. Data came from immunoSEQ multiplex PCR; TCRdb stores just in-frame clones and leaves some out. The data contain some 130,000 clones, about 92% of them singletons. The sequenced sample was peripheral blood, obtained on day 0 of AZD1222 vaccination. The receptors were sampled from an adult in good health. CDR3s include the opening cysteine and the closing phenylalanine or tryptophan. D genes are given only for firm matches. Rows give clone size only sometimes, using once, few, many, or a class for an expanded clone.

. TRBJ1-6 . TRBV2 CASIPRDKYNSPLHF TGTGCCAGCATCCCCCGGGACAAATATAATTCACCCCTCCACTTT
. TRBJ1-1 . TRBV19 CASSIMAARNTEAFF TGTGCCAGTAGTATCATGGCAGCGAGGAACACTGAAGCTTTCTTT
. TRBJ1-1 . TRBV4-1 CASSTPRTAEAFF TGCGCCAGCAGCACCCCTAGGACAGCCGAAGCTTTCTTT
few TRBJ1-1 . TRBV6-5 CASRTHREVNTEAFF TGTGCCAGCAGGACCCACAGGGAAGTGAACACTGAAGCTTTCTTT
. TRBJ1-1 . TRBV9 CASSVAALNTEAFF TGTGCCAGCAGCGTAGCAGCTTTGAACACTGAAGCTTTCTTT
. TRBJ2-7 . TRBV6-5 CASSYSGPYEQYF TGTGCCAGCAGTTACTCAGGACCCTACGAGCAGTACTTC
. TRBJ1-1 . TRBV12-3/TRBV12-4 CASSFGGSSEAFF TGTGCCAGCAGTTTTGGTGGCTCGAGTGAAGCTTTCTTT
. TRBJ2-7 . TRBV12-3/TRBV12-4 CATRSFRGYEQYF TGTGCCACTCGCAGCTTTAGGGGCTACGAGCAGTACTTC
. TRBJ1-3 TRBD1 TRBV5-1 CASSLGAGTGTGNTIYF TGCGCCAGCAGCTTGGGGGCCGGGACAGGGACTGGAAACACCATATATTTT
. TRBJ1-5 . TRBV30 CAWSVGQQDQPQHF TGTGCCTGGAGTGTAGGACAGCAAGATCAGCCCCAGCATTTT
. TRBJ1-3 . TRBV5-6 CASTRTPNSGNTIYF TGTGCCAGCACCAGAACACCCAACTCTGGAAACACCATATATTTT
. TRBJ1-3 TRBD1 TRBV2 CASSVGGGLNPGNTIYF TGTGCCAGCAGTGTGGGAGGGGGCTTGAATCCTGGAAACACCATATATTTT
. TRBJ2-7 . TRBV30 CALSPDSYEQYF TGTGCTCTCAGCCCAGATAGTTACGAGCAGTACTTC
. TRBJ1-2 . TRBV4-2 CASSQDLTDYGYTF TGTGCCAGCAGCCAGGATTTGACAGACTATGGCTACACCTTC
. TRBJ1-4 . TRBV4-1 CASSQTAREKLFF TGCGCCAGCAGCCAGACCGCCCGAGAAAAACTGTTTTTT
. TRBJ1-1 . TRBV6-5 CASLQPGWNTEAFF TGTGCCAGCCTTCAACCAGGATGGAACACTGAAGCTTTCTTT
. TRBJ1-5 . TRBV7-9 CASSLAREGNQPQHF TGTGCCAGCAGCTTAGCCAGGGAAGGCAATCAGCCCCAGCATTTT
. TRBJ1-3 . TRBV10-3 CAISESDSSGNTIYF TGTGCCATCAGTGAATCGGACAGCTCTGGAAACACCATATATTTT
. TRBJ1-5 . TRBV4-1 CASSHLGSGRRQPQHF TGCGCCAGCAGCCATCTGGGGTCCGGGCGGCGTCAGCCCCAGCATTTT
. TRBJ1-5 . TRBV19 CASSRDTDQPQHF TGTGCCAGTAGTAGGGACACAGATCAGCCCCAGCATTTT
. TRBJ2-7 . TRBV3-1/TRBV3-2 CASSRGRGRQYF TGTGCCAGCAGCCGCGGCCGGGGGAGGCAGTACTTC
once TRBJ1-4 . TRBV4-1 CASSQGSNEKLFF TGCGCCAGCAGCCAAGGGTCTAATGAAAAACTGTTTTTT
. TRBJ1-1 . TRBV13 CASSLLSTLMNTEAFF TGTGCCAGCAGCCTATTGTCAACCTTAATGAACACTGAAGCTTTCTTT
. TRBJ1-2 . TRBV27 CASSPPGSYGYTF TGTGCCAGCAGTCCCCCCGGGTCGTATGGCTACACCTTC
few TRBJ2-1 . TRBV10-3 CAAAGVSGAEQFF TGTGCCGCGGCCGGCGTCTCCGGGGCTGAGCAGTTCTTC
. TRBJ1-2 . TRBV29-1 CSVTGRGSDYGYTF TGCAGCGTTACCGGGCGCGGCTCTGACTATGGCTACACCTTC
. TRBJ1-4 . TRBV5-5 CASSLAGRDTNEKLFF TGTGCCAGCAGCTTGGCGGGCAGGGACACTAATGAAAAACTGTTTTTT
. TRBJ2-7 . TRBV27 CASSFGYEQYF TGTGCCAGCAGTTTCGGGTACGAGCAGTACTTC
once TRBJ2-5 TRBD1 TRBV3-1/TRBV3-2 CASSQATGVRETQYF TGTGCCAGCAGCCAAGCTACAGGGGTTCGGGAGACCCAGTACTTC
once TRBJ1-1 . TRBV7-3 CASSPTAMNTEAFF TGTGCCAGCAGCCCAACAGCGATGAACACTGAAGCTTTCTTT
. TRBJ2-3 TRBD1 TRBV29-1 CSVDGRQGAYDTQYF TGCAGCGTTGACGGTCGGCAGGGGGCATATGATACGCAGTATTTT
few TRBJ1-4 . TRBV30 CAWSTGSRKLFF TGTGCCTGGAGTACGGGGAGCCGAAAACTGTTTTTT
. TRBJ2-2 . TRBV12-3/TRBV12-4 CASSFRTGELFF TGTGCCAGCAGTTTTCGTACCGGGGAGCTGTTTTTT
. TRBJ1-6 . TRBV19 CASSMGPESSPLHF TGTGCCAGTAGTATGGGGCCGGAGAGTTCACCCCTCCACTTT
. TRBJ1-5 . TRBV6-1 CASSVFAGGSGNQPQHF TGTGCCAGCAGTGTTTTCGCGGGGGGCTCTGGCAATCAGCCCCAGCATTTT
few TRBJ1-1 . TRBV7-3 CASSLIRVGEGSEAFF TGTGCCAGCAGCTTAATTCGGGTGGGGGAAGGGTCTGAAGCTTTCTTT
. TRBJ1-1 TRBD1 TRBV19 CATSTGRTEAFF TGTGCCACTTCGACAGGGCGGACTGAAGCTTTCTTT
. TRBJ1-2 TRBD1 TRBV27 CASSLTGTASGYTF TGTGCCAGCAGTTTAACCGGGACAGCTTCCGGCTACACCTTC
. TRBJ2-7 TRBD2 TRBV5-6 CASSLRAGIQYEQYF TGTGCCAGCAGCTTGCGAGCGGGGATACAATACGAGCAGTACTTC
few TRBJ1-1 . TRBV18 CASSPFDTSGEAFF TGTGCCAGCTCACCCTTCGACACGTCGGGTGAAGCTTTCTTT
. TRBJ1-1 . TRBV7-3 CASSLEPVGQTNTEAFF TGTGCCAGCAGCTTAGAGCCAGTCGGACAGACGAACACTGAAGCTTTCTTT
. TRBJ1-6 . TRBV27 CASSLLGGRAGPWWDSPLHF TGTGCCAGCAGTTTATTGGGCGGTAGGGCAGGGCCGTGGTGGGATTCACCCCTCCACTTT
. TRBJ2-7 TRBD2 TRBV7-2 CASSPFDSGGYEQYF TGTGCCAGCAGCCCCTTCGACAGCGGGGGGTACGAGCAGTACTTC
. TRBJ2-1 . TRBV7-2 CASSLEVVYNEQFF TGTGCCAGCAGCTTAGAAGTGGTCTACAATGAGCAGTTCTTC
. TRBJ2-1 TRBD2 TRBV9 CASSVGTSGGEQFF TGTGCCAGCAGCGTAGGTACTAGCGGGGGTGAGCAGTTCTTC
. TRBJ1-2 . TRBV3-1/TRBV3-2 CASSPRGGDYGYTF TGTGCCAGCAGCCCCCGGGGGGGCGACTATGGCTACACCTTC
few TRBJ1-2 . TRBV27 CASTIHPSGGYTF TGTGCCAGCACCATTCATCCCTCAGGGGGCTACACCTTC
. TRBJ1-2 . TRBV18 CASSPSQATYGYTF TGTGCCAGCTCACCATCACAGGCGACCTATGGCTACACCTTC
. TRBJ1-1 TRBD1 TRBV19 CASSIPGQGTTEAFF TGTGCCAGTAGTATACCCGGACAGGGTACCACTGAAGCTTTCTTT
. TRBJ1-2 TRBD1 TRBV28 CASSALGQNRPSYGYTF TGTGCCAGCAGTGCGCTGGGACAGAACCGTCCTTCCTATGGCTACACCTTC
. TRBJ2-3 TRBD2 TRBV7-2 CASSTASSGGNTQYF TGTGCCAGCAGCACCGCGAGTAGCGGGGGGAACACGCAGTATTTT
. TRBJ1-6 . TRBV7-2 CASSLEREAPLHF TGTGCCAGCAGCTTAGAGCGGGAAGCACCCCTCCACTTT
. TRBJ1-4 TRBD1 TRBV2 CASRIGTGDEKLFF TGTGCCAGCAGGATAGGGACAGGGGATGAAAAACTGTTTTTT